This TCR beta chain was obtained from a study of cytomegalovirus exposure and HLA in healthy donors. Background on the study: The approximately 120 validation repertoires were produced on the same platform as the approximately 620 repertoires of the first cohort. This was reported in a later analysis.

Comments on this clone: Its antigen remains unidentified.

Among the approximately 130 subjects of the validation cohort, separate from the approximately 700-subject first cohort, were the donors. Study outcomes and limitations: It was found in a later analysis that first-cohort TCR clusters tended to co-occur in the 90 to 150 validation repertoires. Most sequenced TCRs were rare (though some public TCRs occurred in many donors).

V was pared by 4 bases and J by 0 bases, with 5 bases between. Germline values: CDR1 SGHRS, CDR2 YFSETQ. The CDR3 sequence is 13 residues long. Assay: immunoSEQ multiplex PCR; the TCRdb copy retains only in-frame clones and omits some. The table has roughly 300,000 clones, about 85% seen once. This chain joins TRBV5-1 and TRBJ2-1; D ambiguous. Material for sequencing was PBMCs. This sequence was found in a woman under 40 in good health and CMV-seropositive. This CDR3 reads CASSPNSYNEQFF. The CDR3 DNA sequence: TGCGCCAGCAGCCCCAACTCCTACAATGAGCAGTTCTTC.